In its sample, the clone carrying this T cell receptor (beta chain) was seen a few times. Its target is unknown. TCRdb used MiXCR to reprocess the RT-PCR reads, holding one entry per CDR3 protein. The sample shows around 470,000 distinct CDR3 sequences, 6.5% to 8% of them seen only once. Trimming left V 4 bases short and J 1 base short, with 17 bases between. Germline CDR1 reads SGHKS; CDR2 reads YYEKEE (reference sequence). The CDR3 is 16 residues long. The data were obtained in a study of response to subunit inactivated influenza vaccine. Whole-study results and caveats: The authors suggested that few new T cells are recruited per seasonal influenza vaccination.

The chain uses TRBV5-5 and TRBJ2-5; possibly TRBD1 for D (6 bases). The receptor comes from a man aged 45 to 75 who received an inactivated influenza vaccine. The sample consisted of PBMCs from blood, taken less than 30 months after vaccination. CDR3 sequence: CASSRLQGSVQETQYF. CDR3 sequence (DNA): TGTGCCAGCAGCCGCCTACAGGGATCGGTCCAAGAGACCCAGTACTTC.